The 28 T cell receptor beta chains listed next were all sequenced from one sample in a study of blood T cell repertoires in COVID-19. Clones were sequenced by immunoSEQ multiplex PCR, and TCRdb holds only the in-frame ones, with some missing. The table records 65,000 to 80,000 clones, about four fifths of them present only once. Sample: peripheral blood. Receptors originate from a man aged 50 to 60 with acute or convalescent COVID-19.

The CDR3 protein is CASSIDSTGLLGSYTF. The CDR3 region has the DNA TGTGCCAGTAGTATAGATTCCACAGGCCTCCTCGGAAGCTACACCTTC. The chain is built from TRBV19 and TRBJ1-2; a weak D match, TRBD1 (5 bases). The CDR3 consists of 16 residues. Trimming took 0 bases from V and 9 from J, leaving 20 bases between them. CDR1 and CDR2 (germline): LNHDA, SQIVND (reference sequence).

The CDR3 protein is CASTRTVRGNTIYF. The CDR3 DNA follows: TGTGCCAGCACGAGGACAGTTCGCGGAAACACCATATATTTT. The chain is built from TRBV28 and TRBJ1-3; D may be TRBD1 (6 bases). The CDR3 loop spans 14 amino acids. Per germline, CDR1 MDHEN and CDR2 SYDVKM. Between the trimmed V and J ends, which lost 7 bases and 4 bases, there was a span of 14 bases. The full variable domain, completed using reference TRBV28 and TRBJ1-3, is DVKVTQSSRYLVKRTGEKVFLECVQDMDHENMFWYRQDPGLGLRLIYFSYDVKMKEKGDIPEGYSVSREKKERFSLILESASTNQTSMYLCASTRTVRGNTIYFGEGSWLTVV.

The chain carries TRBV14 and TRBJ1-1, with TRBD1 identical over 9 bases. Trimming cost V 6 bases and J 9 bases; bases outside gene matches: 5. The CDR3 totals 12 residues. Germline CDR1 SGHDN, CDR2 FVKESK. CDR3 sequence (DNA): TGTGCCAGCAGGCGAAACAGGGGGCAAGCTTTCTTT. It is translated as CASRRNRGQAFF.

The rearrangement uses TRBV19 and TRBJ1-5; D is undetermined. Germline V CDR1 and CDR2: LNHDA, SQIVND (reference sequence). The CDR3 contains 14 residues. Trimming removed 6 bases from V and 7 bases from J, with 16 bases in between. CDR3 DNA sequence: TGTGCCAGTAGCACCGCATCCGTCCAGCAGCCCCAGCATTTT. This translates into CASSTASVQQPQHF. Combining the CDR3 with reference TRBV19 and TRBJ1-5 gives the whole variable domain DGGITQSPKYLFRKEGQNVTLSCEQNLNHDAMYWYRQDPGQGLRLIYYSQIVNDFQKGDIAEGYSVSREKKESFPLTVTSAQKNPTAFYLCASSTASVQQPQHFGDGTRLSIL.

CDR3 in DNA: TGTGCCAGCAGTTTCAACGGACAGGGTGGGTCCTACGAGCAGTACTTC. The encoded protein is CASSFNGQGGSYEQYF. The V gene is TRBV6-2 or TRBV6-3, the J gene TRBJ2-7, with TRBD1 matching 8 bases. The CDR3 covers 16 residues. The V gene end was trimmed by 4 bases and the J gene end by 1 base; junction bases not matched to a gene: 9. The germline CDR1 and CDR2 sequences are MNHEY and SVGEGT.

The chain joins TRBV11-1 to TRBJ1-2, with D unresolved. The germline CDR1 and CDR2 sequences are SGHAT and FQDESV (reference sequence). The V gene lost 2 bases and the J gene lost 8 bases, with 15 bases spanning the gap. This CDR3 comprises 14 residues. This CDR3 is CASSLHERSGGYTF. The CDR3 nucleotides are TGTGCCAGCAGCTTACACGAGAGGTCGGGGGGCTACACCTTC.

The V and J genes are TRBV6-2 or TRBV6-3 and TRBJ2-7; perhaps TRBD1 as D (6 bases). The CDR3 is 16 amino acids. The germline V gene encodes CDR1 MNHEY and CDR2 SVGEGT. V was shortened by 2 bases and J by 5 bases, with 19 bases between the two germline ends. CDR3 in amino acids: CASSYPGPGARNEQYF. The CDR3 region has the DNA TGTGCCAGCAGTTACCCGGGTCCAGGGGCAAGGAACGAGCAGTACTTC.

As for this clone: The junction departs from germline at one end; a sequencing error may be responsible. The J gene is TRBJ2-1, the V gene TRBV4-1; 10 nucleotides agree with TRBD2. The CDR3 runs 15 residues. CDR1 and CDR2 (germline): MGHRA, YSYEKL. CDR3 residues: CASSSTSGHYSEQFF. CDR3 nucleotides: TGCGCCAGCAGCTCGACTAGCGGGCATTACAGTGAGCAGTTCTTC.

Written as DNA, the CDR3 is TGTGCCAGCAGCCAAGATTTCGGACAGCGCAATGAGCAGTTCTTC. Its translation: CASSQDFGQRNEQFF. The chain recombines TRBV3-1 (or the pseudogene TRBV3-2) with TRBJ2-1; D is possibly TRBD1 (6 bases). The germline V and J ends were trimmed by 0 bases and 6 bases, with 12 bases remaining between them. The germline V gene encodes CDR1 LGHDT and CDR2 YNNKEL (reference sequence). The CDR3 has 15 amino acids.

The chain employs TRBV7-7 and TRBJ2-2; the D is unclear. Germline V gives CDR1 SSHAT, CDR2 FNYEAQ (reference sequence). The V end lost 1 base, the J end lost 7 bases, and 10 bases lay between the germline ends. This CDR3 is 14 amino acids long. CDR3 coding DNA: TGTGCCAGCAGCTTAGACCCAGGTGACGGGGAGCTGTTTTTT. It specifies CASSLDPGDGELFF.

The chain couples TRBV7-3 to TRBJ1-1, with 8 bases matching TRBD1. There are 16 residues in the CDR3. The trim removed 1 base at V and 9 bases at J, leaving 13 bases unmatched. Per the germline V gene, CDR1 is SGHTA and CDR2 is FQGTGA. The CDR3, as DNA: TGTGCCAGCAGCTTAATGACAGGGGCCCGATGGGAGAAAGCTTTCTTT. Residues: CASSLMTGARWEKAFF.

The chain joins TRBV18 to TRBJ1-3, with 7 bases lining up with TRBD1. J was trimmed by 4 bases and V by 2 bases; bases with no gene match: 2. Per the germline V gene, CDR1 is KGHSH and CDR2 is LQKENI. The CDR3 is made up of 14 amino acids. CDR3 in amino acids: CASSPDRVGNTIYF. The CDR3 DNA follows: TGTGCCAGCTCACCAGACAGGGTCGGAAACACCATATATTTT. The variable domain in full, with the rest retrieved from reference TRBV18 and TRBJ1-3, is NAGVMQNPRHLVRRRGQEARLRCSPMKGHSHVYWYRQLPEEGLKFMVYLQKENIIDESGMPKERFSAEFPKEGPSILRIQQVVRGDSAAYFCASSPDRVGNTIYFGEGSWLTVV.

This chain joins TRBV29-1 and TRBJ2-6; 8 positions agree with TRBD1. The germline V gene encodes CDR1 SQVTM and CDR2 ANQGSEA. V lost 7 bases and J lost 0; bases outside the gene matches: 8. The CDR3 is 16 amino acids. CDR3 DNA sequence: TGCAGCGCCCTCGGGACAGGATCCTCTGGGGCCAACGTCCTGACTTTC. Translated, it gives CSALGTGSSGANVLTF.

CDR3 sequence (DNA): TGTGCCAGCAGTTTAACTGGAAGAGGGGGCTTCAGCACAGATACGCAGTATTTT. Amino acid sequence: CASSLTGRGGFSTDTQYF. This sequence joins TRBV28 and TRBJ2-3; TRBD1 matches at 7 bases. CDR3 size: 18 residues. Trimming cost V 2 bases and J 0 bases; bases outside gene matches: 11. Germline V lookup: CDR1 MDHEN, CDR2 SYDVKM. Looking up the rest from reference TRBV28 and TRBJ2-3 gives the full variable domain: DVKVTQSSRYLVKRTGEKVFLECVQDMDHENMFWYRQDPGLGLRLIYFSYDVKMKEKGDIPEGYSVSREKKERFSLILESASTNQTSMYLCASSLTGRGGFSTDTQYFGPGTRLTVL.

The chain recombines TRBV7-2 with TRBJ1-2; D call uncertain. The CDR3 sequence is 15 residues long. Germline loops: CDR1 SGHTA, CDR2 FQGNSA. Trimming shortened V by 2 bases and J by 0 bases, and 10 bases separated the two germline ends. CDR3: CASSLSHGANYGYTF. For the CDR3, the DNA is TGTGCCAGCAGCTTAAGTCACGGAGCTAACTATGGCTACACCTTC.

The CDR3 coding sequence is TGTGCCAGTAAAGGACAGGGGTTGCAGCCCCAGCATTTT. Protein: CASKGQGLQPQHF. The rearrangement links TRBV19 to TRBJ1-5; 9 positions agree with TRBD1. Germline V gives CDR1 LNHDA, CDR2 SQIVND (reference sequence). Trimming at V came to 7 bases and at J to 7 bases, leaving 5 bases not matched to a gene. The CDR3 has 13 amino acids.

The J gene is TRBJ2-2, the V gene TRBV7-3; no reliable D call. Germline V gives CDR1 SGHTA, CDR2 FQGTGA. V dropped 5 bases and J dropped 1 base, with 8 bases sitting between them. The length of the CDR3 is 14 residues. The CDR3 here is CASSPYRNTGELFF. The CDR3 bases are TGTGCCAGCAGCCCCTACAGGAACACCGGGGAGCTGTTTTTT.

CDR3 sequence (DNA): TGTGCCAGCAGCTTTGGTGCTACTGGCTACACCTTC. Translated: CASSFGATGYTF. V gene TRBV5-8 combines with J gene TRBJ1-2; no clear D gene. Germline V gives CDR1 SGHTS, CDR2 YDEGEE. The V end was cut by 2 bases, the J end by 7 bases, with 9 bases between. This CDR3 comprises 12 residues.

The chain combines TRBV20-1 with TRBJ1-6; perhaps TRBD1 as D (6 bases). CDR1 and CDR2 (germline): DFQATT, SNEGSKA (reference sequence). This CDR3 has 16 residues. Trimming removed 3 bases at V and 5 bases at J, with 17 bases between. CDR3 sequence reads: CSASGGGGRNNSPLHF. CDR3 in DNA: TGCAGTGCTAGTGGTGGGGGGGGCCGCAATAATTCACCCCTCCACTTT.

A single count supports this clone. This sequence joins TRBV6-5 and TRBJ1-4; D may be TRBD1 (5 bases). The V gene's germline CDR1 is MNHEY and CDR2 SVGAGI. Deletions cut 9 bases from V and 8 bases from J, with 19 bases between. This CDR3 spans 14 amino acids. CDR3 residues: CARVRGLPREKLFF. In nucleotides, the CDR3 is TGTGCCAGAGTTCGGGGACTCCCACGGGAAAAACTGTTTTTT.

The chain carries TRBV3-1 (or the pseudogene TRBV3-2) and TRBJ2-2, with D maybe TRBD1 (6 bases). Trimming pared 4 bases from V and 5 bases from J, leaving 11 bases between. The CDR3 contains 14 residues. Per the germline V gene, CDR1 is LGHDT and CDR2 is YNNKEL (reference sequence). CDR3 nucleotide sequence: TGTGCCAGCAGCCGACAAAGGGGGACCGGGGAGCTGTTTTTT. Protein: CASSRQRGTGELFF.

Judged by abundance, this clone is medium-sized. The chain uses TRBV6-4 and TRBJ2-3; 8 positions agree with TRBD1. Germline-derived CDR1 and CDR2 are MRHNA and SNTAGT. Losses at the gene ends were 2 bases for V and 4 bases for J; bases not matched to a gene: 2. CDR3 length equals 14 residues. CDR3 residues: CASSDGQGSDTQYF. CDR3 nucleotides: TGTGCCAGCAGTGACGGACAGGGATCAGATACGCAGTATTTT.

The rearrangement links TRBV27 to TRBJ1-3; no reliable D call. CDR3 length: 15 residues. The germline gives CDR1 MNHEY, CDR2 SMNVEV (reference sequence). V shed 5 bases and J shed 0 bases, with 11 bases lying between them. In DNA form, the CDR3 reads TGTGCCAGCAGTCATGACGGGAACTCTGGAAACACCATATATTTT. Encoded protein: CASSHDGNSGNTIYF.

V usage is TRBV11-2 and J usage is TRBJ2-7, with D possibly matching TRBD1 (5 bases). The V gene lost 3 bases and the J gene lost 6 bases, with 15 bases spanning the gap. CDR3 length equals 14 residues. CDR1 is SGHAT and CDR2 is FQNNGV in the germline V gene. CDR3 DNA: TGTGCCAGCAGCTTCGGCAGGGAATTCGGCGAGCAGTACTTC. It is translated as CASSFGREFGEQYF.

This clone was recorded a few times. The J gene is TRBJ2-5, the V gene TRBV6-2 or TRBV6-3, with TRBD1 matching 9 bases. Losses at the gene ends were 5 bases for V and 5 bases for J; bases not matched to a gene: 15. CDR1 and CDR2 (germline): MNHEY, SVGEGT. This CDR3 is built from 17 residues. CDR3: CASSGGTGSILRETQYF. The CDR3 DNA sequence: TGTGCCAGCAGTGGGGGGACAGGGAGCATTCTGCGGGAGACCCAGTACTTC.

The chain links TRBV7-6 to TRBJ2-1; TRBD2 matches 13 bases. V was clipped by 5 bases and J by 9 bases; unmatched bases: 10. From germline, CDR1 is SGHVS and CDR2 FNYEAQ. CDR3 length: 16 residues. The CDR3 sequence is CASSPGLAGVGGEQFF. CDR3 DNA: TGTGCCAGCAGCCCCGGACTAGCGGGGGTGGGTGGTGAGCAGTTCTTC.

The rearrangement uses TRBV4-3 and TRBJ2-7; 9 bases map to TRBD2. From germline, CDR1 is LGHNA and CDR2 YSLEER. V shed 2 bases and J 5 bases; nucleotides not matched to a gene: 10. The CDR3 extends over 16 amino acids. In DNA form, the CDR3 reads TGCGCCAGCAGCCAACTCCCCGGGGTAGCGGGAGACGAGCAGTACTTC. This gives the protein CASSQLPGVAGDEQYF.

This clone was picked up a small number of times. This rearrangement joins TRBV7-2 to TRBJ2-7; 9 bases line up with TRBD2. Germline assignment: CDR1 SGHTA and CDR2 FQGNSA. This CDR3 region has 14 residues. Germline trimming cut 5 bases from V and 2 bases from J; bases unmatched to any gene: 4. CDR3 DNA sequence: TGTGCCAGCAGCCAGACTAGCGGCCCCTACGAGCAGTACTTC. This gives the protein CASSQTSGPYEQYF. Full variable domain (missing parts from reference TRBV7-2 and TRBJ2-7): GAGVSQSPSNKVTEKGKDVELRCDPISGHTALYWYRQSLGQGLEFLIYFQGNSAPDKSGLPSDRFSAERTGGSVSTLTIQRTQQEDSAVYLCASSQTSGPYEQYFGPGTRLTVT.